This TCR beta chain was found in a study of beta chain features in type 1 diabetes (dated by TCRdb to the late 2010s). Study-level background: Mean age, gender distribution, total cell number and subset yield did not differ between patients and healthy donors. A total of some 110 million sorted cells were examined across all samples, and the number of cells per subset was strongly correlated with RNA yield. In the study, recently diagnosed type 1 diabetes patients and matched healthy donors were compared on the TCRB repertoires of their sorted circulating CD4+ T cell subsets. Naive and central memory subsets were obtained from all 30 or so donors, but regulatory and stem cell-like memory subsets were isolated from only 8 patients and 8 healthy donors.

All of the isolated RNA was reverse transcribed with the High Capacity cDNA Reverse Transcription Kit, so expressed TCRB transcripts were sequenced. Deep immunoSEQ sequencing was applied to naive, central memory and regulatory T cell samples, giving an average of around 3.4 million total reads per sample. Sorted cells were lysed in RLT buffer, and RNA was extracted using DNase-treated RNeasy Micro or Mini kits according to cell number. Each cell subset was processed on its own to prevent cross-contamination, while patient and healthy donor samples were processed together. Using the immunoSEQ multiplex PCR, TCRB sequences were amplified from cDNA into 87-bp fragments spanning the CDR3 region. The amplicons were sequenced using the Illumina HiSeq platform. The authors processed their data as follows. PCR bias was computationally corrected using synthetic template baselines, reads within Hamming distance 2 were collapsed, and singletons that could not be merged were discarded. By aligning reads against IMGT, V, D and J genes, CDR3 length, and insertions or deletions at six rearrangement sites were assigned. Within each subset, clonotype counts were normalized to sorted cell number, and only after that were true diversity and Gini coefficients computed with the tcR R package. The overlap coefficient, calculated on TCRB nucleotide sequences, was used to measure repertoire sharing. As a proxy for the pre-selection repertoire, out-of-frame TCRB sequences from naive cells were analyzed. TCRdb carries this immuneACCESS record with in-frame sequences only. Its versions omit some clonotypes, under half of them owing to an unresolved V gene in the studies checked, with the rest unexplained. The V and J calls and the clone size are those of that table, but D and trimming were determined from the DNA. In this sample the table shows a few hundred thousand clones, 14% of which occur a single time. About 0.018% of the sample is held by the ten biggest clonotypes.

This clone was detected a few times. What this receptor recognizes is not known. No base quality values were provided; no much bigger clone lies one nucleotide off. Study-wide findings and limitations: Shorter templates might have been favored by PCR, but patient and control samples were amplified and corrected together, so both groups would have been affected equally by any skew. Naive, central memory and regulatory TCRB repertoires appeared more similar among patients than among healthy donors. Only small numbers of individuals were included in the HLA sub-analyses, which left unresolved whether HLA type had any influence on TCRB rearrangement. At VDJ recombination sites, type 1 diabetes patients had fewer insertions and more deleted nucleotides, which implies abnormalities in thymic rearrangement. Type 1 diabetes patients showed a moderate but significant shortening of TCRB CDR3 length in all four CD4+ subsets. Because cDNA was sequenced instead of genomic DNA, activated cells with high expression could be over-represented, although the groups did not differ in activation or CD3 levels.

Each donor gave one peripheral blood draw, averaging about 100 mL, which was collected into heparinised tubes. A BD FACSAria II was used to sort naive, central memory, regulatory and stem cell-like memory CD4+ T cells with a panel that included CD45RO, CCR7, CD25, CD127, CD95 and CD27. Purity was above 95% for every sorted population. Right away, PBMCs were isolated by Lymphoprep density gradient centrifugation and were stained directly, with no culture step. So that batch effects would be minimized, each experiment stained and sorted samples in pairs, pairing one healthy donor with one patient. From the cysteine through the phenylalanine, the CDR3 covers 15 amino acids. Only the CDR3 part of the read is kept: 45 bases, read in frame from the first base. Sequences WNHNN (CDR1) and SYGVQD (CDR2) are obtained from the germline V gene (reference sequence). V gives up 3 bases and J gives up 1 base, and the segment between their germline ends measures 11 bases.

The sequence was obtained from a young man with type 1 diabetes. The V and J segments used are TRBV10-1 and TRBJ2-3; the D gene assignment is ambiguous. Source material: naive CD4+ T cells from blood. The cell subset or site label here, explained by the study, means: true naive CD4+ T cells. The nucleotide sequence is given as TGCGCCAGCAGTGACCCTGGAGAGGGCACAGATACGCAGTATTTT. This is translated as CASSDPGEGTDTQYF.